The 18 T cell receptor beta chains reported below all come from one sample, sequenced in a study of T cell changes during pregnancy in multiple sclerosis. TCRdb keeps only in-frame clones here, not all; method: immunoSEQ multiplex PCR. The sample shows 50,000 to 65,000 clones, 88% of them seen only once. The sequencing here drew on peripheral blood, taken in the first trimester of pregnancy. The source is a female donor with multiple sclerosis, enrolled in a pregnancy study.

V usage is TRBV10-3 and J usage is TRBJ2-7, with 7 positions matching TRBD1. Germline V gene data show CDR1 as ENHRY and CDR2 as SYGVKD. This CDR3 contains 14 residues. V lost 6 bases to trimming and J lost 2 bases; unmatched junction nucleotides: 7. Here the CDR3 reads CAISGQESTYEQYF. In DNA, the CDR3 is TGTGCCATCAGCGGACAGGAGTCGACCTACGAGCAGTACTTC.

The rearrangement links TRBV27 to TRBJ2-6; tentatively, D is TRBD1 (5 bases). V dropped 3 bases and J dropped 4 bases, with 16 bases sitting between them. CDR3 length equals 17 residues. Germline CDR1 MNHEY, CDR2 SMNVEV (reference sequence). CDR3 amino acids: CASSFSNRFSGANVLTF. The CDR3 DNA reads as TGTGCCAGCAGTTTCTCGAACAGGTTCTCGGGGGCCAACGTCCTGACTTTC.

This clone was counted a single time. The chain recombines TRBV7-2 with TRBJ2-1; D is unclear. CDR3 length: 11 amino acids. Trimming removed 5 bases from V and 9 bases from J, with 8 bases in between. CDR1 SGHTA and CDR2 FQGNSA come from the germline V gene. In DNA form, the CDR3 reads TGTGCCAGCAGCCGACGCGGTGAGCAGTTCTTC. Its translation: CASSRRGEQFF. Based on the CDR3 plus reference TRBV7-2 and TRBJ2-1, the full variable domain is GAGVSQSPSNKVTEKGKDVELRCDPISGHTALYWYRQSLGQGLEFLIYFQGNSAPDKSGLPSDRFSAERTGGSVSTLTIQRTQQEDSAVYLCASSRRGEQFFGPGTRLTVL.

This chain uses TRBV7-9 with TRBJ2-7; 12 nucleotides line up with TRBD2. The germline gives CDR1 SEHNR, CDR2 FQNEAQ (reference sequence). The CDR3 has 16 residues. Trimming removed 6 bases from V and 3 bases from J; junction bases left unmatched: 9. The CDR3, as DNA: TGTGCCAGCAGGAAGACTAGCGGGAGAAAGGACTACGAGCAGTACTTC. Encoded protein: CASRKTSGRKDYEQYF.

CDR3: CASSSQNTNTEAFF. The CDR3 DNA reads as TGTGCCAGCAGTTCGCAGAACACGAACACTGAAGCTTTCTTT. This rearrangement joins TRBV6-6 to TRBJ1-1; D gene ambiguous. Trimming shortened V by 4 bases and J by 1 base, and 10 bases separated the two germline ends. CDR1 is MNHNY and CDR2 is SVGAGI in the germline V gene (reference sequence). The CDR3 length is 14 residues.

In its sample, this clone was seen many times. This chain joins TRBV5-6 and TRBJ2-7; TRBD1 might be the D (9 bases). Germline V lookup: CDR1 SGHDT, CDR2 YYEEEE. Trimming removed 3 bases from V and 4 bases from J, with 26 bases in between. CDR3 length: 18 amino acids. CDR3 coding DNA: TGTGCCAGCAGCTCGGGGGTTCGGGGGGGGACAGGGCAATACGAGCAGTACTTC. This translates into CASSSGVRGGTGQYEQYF.

This clone was counted between two and nine times. V gene TRBV23-1 combines with J gene TRBJ1-2, with D hard to call. TRBV23-1 is an open reading frame, and its role is uncertain. The CDR3 is 11 residues long. V dropped 5 bases and J dropped 8 bases, with 9 bases sitting between them. The CDR3 sequence: CASSRRAGYTF. In nucleotides, the CDR3 is TGCGCCAGCAGTAGGCGGGCGGGCTACACCTTC.

The V call is TRBV25-1, the J call TRBJ2-7, with D maybe TRBD2 (7 bases). The V and J ends lost 7 bases and 4 bases respectively, with 17 bases between them. Germline V gene lookup returns CDR1 MGHDK and CDR2 SYGVNS. The CDR3 length is 14 residues. DNA for the CDR3: TGTGCCAGCACTGACGGGGGGCCGAGATACGAGCAGTACTTC. Translated: CASTDGGPRYEQYF.

In regard to this clone: A much larger clone lies a single base off, so this may be a read error. The chain recombines TRBV6-4 with TRBJ2-3; 9 bases agree with TRBD1. Trimming removed 3 bases from V and 6 bases from J; junction bases left unmatched: 7. The CDR3 covers 15 residues. The germline V gene encodes CDR1 MRHNA and CDR2 SNTAGT. This chain's CDR3 is CASSEGTGHTDTQYF. DNA of the CDR3: TGTGCCAGCAGTGAAGGGACAGGGCACACTGATACGCAGTATTTT.

This clone has just one count. The genes are TRBV5-4 and TRBJ2-7, with a weak D call TRBD1 (5 bases). Germline V gene data show CDR1 as SGHNT and CDR2 as YYREEE (reference sequence). The CDR3 spans 13 residues. V lost 1 base to trimming and J lost 1 base, with 6 bases between them. The DNA for the CDR3 is TGTGCCAGCAGCTTGCAGGGTTCCTACGAGCAGTACTTC. Its protein product is CASSLQGSYEQYF.

The rearrangement joins TRBV7-2 to TRBJ2-6, with D possibly being TRBD1 (6 bases). There are 16 residues in the CDR3. The V gene lost 4 bases and the J gene lost 0 bases, with 10 bases spanning the gap. Germline lookup yields CDR1 SGHTA and CDR2 FQGNSA. The CDR3 region is CASSSQGFSGANVLTF. Here the CDR3 DNA reads TGTGCCAGCAGCTCACAGGGTTTCTCTGGGGCCAACGTCCTGACTTTC.

This clone has a single count. The V gene is TRBV4-1, the J gene TRBJ2-1; 8 bases match TRBD2. Germline CDR1 is MGHRA and CDR2 is YSYEKL. The CDR3 covers 17 residues. V was clipped by 2 bases and J by 8 bases; unmatched bases: 14. CDR3 sequence (DNA): TGCGCCAGCAGCCAAACCCCCGGGACTAGGAGTGGCGATGAGCAGTTCTTC. It is translated as CASSQTPGTRSGDEQFF.

V usage is TRBV18 and J usage is TRBJ2-2; 11 bases are a match to TRBD1. The V and J ends lost 3 bases and 7 bases, in that order; junction bases with no gene match: 10. Looked up from germline, CDR1 is KGHSH and CDR2 is LQKENI. The CDR3 is 17 amino acids. The CDR3 reads CASSPFGQGAEDGELFF. The CDR3 region has the DNA TGTGCCAGCTCACCCTTCGGACAGGGGGCCGAGGACGGGGAGCTGTTTTTT.

V gene TRBV19 combines with J gene TRBJ2-5; D is undetermined. The V end was cut by 5 bases, the J end by 9 bases, with 13 bases between. CDR1 LNHDA and CDR2 SQIVND come from the germline V gene (reference sequence). The CDR3 covers 12 residues. CDR3 nucleotide sequence: TGTGCCAGTAGTGGTACTTATGAGGCCCAGTACTTC. Translation gives CASSGTYEAQYF.

The rearrangement links TRBV28 to TRBJ1-5; TRBD1 agrees at 9 bases. CDR1 MDHEN and CDR2 SYDVKM come from the germline V gene. V lost 3 bases to trimming and J lost 3 bases; unmatched junction nucleotides: 6. This CDR3 has 16 amino acids. This chain's CDR3 is CASSFSGQGTNQPQHF. The CDR3 DNA reads TGTGCCAGCAGTTTCTCGGGACAGGGTACCAATCAGCCCCAGCATTTT.

The chain carries TRBV11-3 and TRBJ2-5; possible D gene TRBD2, 6 bases. CDR3 length: 15 amino acids. Germline V CDR1 and CDR2: SGHNT, YENEEA. Trimming stripped 1 base from V and 2 bases from J, with 11 bases between. CDR3: CASSLASGLQETQYF. The CDR3 DNA sequence: TGTGCCAGCAGCTTAGCATCGGGACTTCAAGAGACCCAGTACTTC.

The chain couples TRBV7-2 to TRBJ2-5; 8 bases are shared with TRBD1. J lost 2 bases, V lost 2 bases, and 7 bases had no gene match. CDR3 length: 16 amino acids. CDR1 is SGHTA and CDR2 is FQGNSA in the germline V gene. The CDR3 DNA reads as TGTGCCAGCAGCTTACCCGAAAGGGACAGGCAAGAGACCCAGTACTTC. Protein: CASSLPERDRQETQYF.

The chain has TRBV18 and TRBJ2-1; D perhaps matches TRBD1 (7 bases). The V end was cut by 2 bases, the J end by 3 bases, with 23 bases between. Germline V lookup: CDR1 KGHSH, CDR2 LQKENI. This CDR3 spans 19 amino acids. CDR3 DNA: TGTGCCAGCTCACCAGCGGGACAGAGTCTTCGTGCGGACTACAATGAGCAGTTCTTC. Its protein is CASSPAGQSLRADYNEQFF. Supplemented by reference TRBV18 and TRBJ2-1, the full variable domain reads NAGVMQNPRHLVRRRGQEARLRCSPMKGHSHVYWYRQLPEEGLKFMVYLQKENIIDESGMPKERFSAEFPKEGPSILRIQQVVRGDSAAYFCASSPAGQSLRADYNEQFFGPGTRLTVL.